What follows are 15 T cell receptor beta chains derived from one specimen sequenced in a study of shared clonotypes between healthy human individuals. Cells designated naive CD8 were CD45RO-negative and were positively selected for CCR7, with terminally differentiated effector memory CD45RA+ cells excluded. TCRdb keeps only in-frame clones here, not all; method: immunoSEQ multiplex PCR. The repertoire holds around 600,000 clones, with 95% to 98% as singletons. What was sequenced was naive CD8+ T cells sorted from blood. All receptors derive from a man under 40 in good health.

The rearrangement uses TRBV7-3 and TRBJ2-1; D tentatively fits TRBD1 or TRBD2 (5 bases each). V was trimmed by 2 bases and J by 4 bases, leaving 6 bases between them. The CDR3 runs to 13 residues. Germline V lookup: CDR1 SGHTA, CDR2 FQGTGA. CDR3 in DNA: TGTGCCAGCAGCTTAGGGACGTACAATGAGCAGTTCTTC. This gives the protein CASSLGTYNEQFF.

The V call is TRBV7-9, the J call TRBJ1-2; D gene ambiguous. There are 13 residues in the CDR3. Trimming cost V 3 bases and J 4 bases, with 9 bases left between them. Germline V gene sequence: CDR1 SEHNR, CDR2 FQNEAQ (reference sequence). The CDR3 sequence: CASSFVPRYGYTF. As DNA, the CDR3 is TGTGCCAGCAGCTTCGTCCCCCGCTATGGCTACACCTTC. The full variable domain, rest sourced from reference TRBV7-9 and TRBJ1-2, is DTGVSQNPRHKITKRGQNVTFRCDPISEHNRLYWYRQTLGQGPEFLTYFQNEAQLEKSRLLSDRFSAERPKGSFSTLEIQRTEQGDSAMYLCASSFVPRYGYTFGSGTRLTVV.

This chain joins TRBV7-2 and TRBJ2-1; 8 bases match TRBD2. With V trimmed by 5 bases and J by 4 bases, 16 bases remained unmatched. CDR3 size: 18 residues. Germline CDR1 is SGHTA and CDR2 is FQGNSA. This CDR3 reads CASSPRGESGRMYNEQFF. CDR3 bases: TGTGCCAGCAGCCCGCGGGGGGAAAGCGGGAGAATGTACAATGAGCAGTTCTTC.

V gene TRBV7-2 combines with J gene TRBJ2-7; D might be TRBD1 (7 bases). The CDR3 covers 15 residues. V was clipped by 1 base and J by 2 bases, with 12 bases between them. Germline V CDR1 and CDR2: SGHTA, FQGNSA. The CDR3 spells CASSLVEGAPYEQYF. The DNA of the CDR3 is TGTGCCAGCAGCTTAGTGGAGGGGGCCCCCTACGAGCAGTACTTC.

This sequence joins TRBV9 and TRBJ2-3; D gene uncertain. The CDR3 contains 13 residues. Looked up from germline, CDR1 is SGDLS and CDR2 is YYNGEE. With 1 base removed from V and 1 base from J, the gap between germline ends came to 4 bases. CDR3 bases: TGTGCCAGCAGCGTACTCGGCACAGATACGCAGTATTTT. Translating it yields CASSVLGTDTQYF.

Note on this clone: This same CDR3 is encoded by further DNA sequences in the sample. The gene calls are TRBV6-4 and TRBJ2-3; D remains ambiguous. Germline V gene sequence: CDR1 MRHNA, CDR2 SNTAGT. There are 12 residues in the CDR3. V was cut by 2 bases and J by 0 bases, with 0 bases left in between. The DNA of the CDR3 is TGTGCCAGCAGTGACAGCACAGATACGCAGTATTTT. Its protein product is CASSDSTDTQYF.

The chain employs TRBV11-2 and TRBJ2-7; no firm D call. In germline, CDR1 is SGHAT, CDR2 FQNNGV. Between the trimmed V and J ends, which lost 2 bases and 4 bases, there was a span of 6 bases. The CDR3 loop spans 12 amino acids. CDR3 bases: TGTGCCAGCAGCTTAAGGCTGTACGAGCAGTACTTC. Residues: CASSLRLYEQYF.

CDR3 DNA: TGCAGCGTCACTAGCGAGCGCACAGATACGCAGTATTTT. Translating it yields CSVTSERTDTQYF. V gene TRBV29-1 combines with J gene TRBJ2-3, with 7 nucleotides matching TRBD2. The germline V gene encodes CDR1 SQVTM and CDR2 ANQGSEA. With V trimmed by 6 bases and J by 1 base, 4 bases remained unmatched. The CDR3 spans 13 residues.

J is TRBJ2-3 and V is TRBV9, with 7 bases lining up with TRBD2. From germline, CDR1 is SGDLS and CDR2 YYNGEE. J lost 10 bases, V lost 3 bases, and 11 bases had no gene match. This CDR3 spans 14 amino acids. In DNA, the CDR3 is TGTGCCAGCAGCGGGTTCAATGGCGCGGGAGCGCAGTATTTT. Translated, it gives CASSGFNGAGAQYF.

CDR3 loop: CASSLGQGALTEAFF. CDR3 nucleotide sequence: TGCGCCAGCAGCCTAGGACAGGGGGCGTTGACTGAAGCTTTCTTT. The chain joins TRBV5-1 to TRBJ1-1; 11 positions match TRBD1. Trimming at V came to 4 bases and at J to 5 bases, leaving 7 bases not matched to a gene. The CDR3 runs to 15 residues. Germline V gene data show CDR1 as SGHRS and CDR2 as YFSETQ.

The chain recombines TRBV29-1 with TRBJ2-7; 7 nucleotides agree with TRBD1. After removal of 7 bases from V and 2 bases from J, the junction contained 5 bases not matched to a gene. Germline V gene data show CDR1 as SQVTM and CDR2 as ANQGSEA. The CDR3 sequence is 12 residues long. Here the CDR3 reads CSARQGTYEQYF. The CDR3 bases are TGCAGCGCCAGACAGGGAACCTACGAGCAGTACTTC.

This chain's CDR3 is CASSLSLTSAYNEQFF. The CDR3, as DNA: TGTGCCAGCAGTTTATCGTTAACTAGCGCGTACAATGAGCAGTTCTTC. The chain combines TRBV27 with TRBJ2-1; 7 bases agree with TRBD2. The CDR3 is 16 amino acids. In germline, CDR1 is MNHEY, CDR2 SMNVEV (reference sequence). Trimming removed 0 bases from V and 4 bases from J; junction bases left unmatched: 6.

To note about this clone: This CDR3 is also generated by other DNA sequences in the sample. This sequence joins TRBV27 and TRBJ2-1; D unclear. The V end lost 5 bases, the J end lost 4 bases, and 3 bases lay between the germline ends. Germline V CDR1 and CDR2: MNHEY, SMNVEV (reference sequence). The CDR3 has 11 residues. Written as DNA, the CDR3 is TGTGCCAGCAGTCTATACAATGAGCAGTTCTTC. Its translation is CASSLYNEQFF.

The V gene is TRBV9, the J gene TRBJ2-3, with 7 nucleotides matching TRBD2. The germline V gene encodes CDR1 SGDLS and CDR2 YYNGEE. The CDR3 contains 14 residues. V shed 3 bases, J shed 1 base, and the junction held 2 bases outside the gene matches. The CDR3 here is CASSAGGGTDTQYF. The CDR3 DNA is TGTGCCAGCAGCGCGGGAGGAGGCACAGATACGCAGTATTTT.

This chain connects TRBV27 to TRBJ1-5, with D hard to call. There are 15 residues in the CDR3. CDR1 is MNHEY and CDR2 is SMNVEV in the germline V gene (reference sequence). Trimming stripped 6 bases from V and 0 bases from J, with 12 bases between. The CDR3 loop is CASRAWPASNQPQHF. CDR3 in DNA: TGTGCCAGCAGGGCGTGGCCAGCTAGCAATCAGCCCCAGCATTTT.